This T cell receptor (beta chain) was sequenced in a study of technical replicates of blood from a handful of donors. This CDR3 is 16 amino acids long. Germline CDR1 reads MGHRA; CDR2 reads YSYEKL. V lost 1 base to trimming and J lost 3 bases, with 13 bases between them. Libraries were prepared by immunoSEQ multiplex PCR; TCRdb keeps only in-frame clonotypes and omits some of them. Counted here are about 80,000 clones, approximately 89% occurring once; the ten biggest clones make up 0.41%. The sequence came from a human donor in good health. J is TRBJ2-1 and V is TRBV4-1, with D maybe TRBD1 (5 bases). Sequenced input: T cells isolated from PBMCs. The CDR3 reads CASSQAAGIIYNEQFF. The DNA for the CDR3 is TGCGCCAGCAGCCAAGCGGCAGGGATAATCTACAATGAGCAGTTCTTC.